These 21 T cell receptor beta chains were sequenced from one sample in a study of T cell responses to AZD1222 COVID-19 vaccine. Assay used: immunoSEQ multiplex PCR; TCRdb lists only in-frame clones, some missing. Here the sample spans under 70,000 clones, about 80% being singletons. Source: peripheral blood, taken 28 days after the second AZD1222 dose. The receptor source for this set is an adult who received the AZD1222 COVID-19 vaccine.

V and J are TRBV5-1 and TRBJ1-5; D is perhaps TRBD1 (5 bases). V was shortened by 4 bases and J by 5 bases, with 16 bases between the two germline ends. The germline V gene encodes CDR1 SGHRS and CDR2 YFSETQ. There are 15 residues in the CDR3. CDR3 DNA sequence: TGCGCCAGCAGCCAAACCGGGGACCTTTATCAGCCCCAGCATTTT. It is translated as CASSQTGDLYQPQHF.

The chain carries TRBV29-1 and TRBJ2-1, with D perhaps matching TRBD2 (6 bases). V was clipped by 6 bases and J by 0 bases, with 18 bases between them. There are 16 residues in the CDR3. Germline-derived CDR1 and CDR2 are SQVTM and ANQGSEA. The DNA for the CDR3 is TGCAGCGTCCCCAGACGTGGGCGGGACTCCTACAATGAGCAGTTCTTC. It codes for CSVPRRGRDSYNEQFF.

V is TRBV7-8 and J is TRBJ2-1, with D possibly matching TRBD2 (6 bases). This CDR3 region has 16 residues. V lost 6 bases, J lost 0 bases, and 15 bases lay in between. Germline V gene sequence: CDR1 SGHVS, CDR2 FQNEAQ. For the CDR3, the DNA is TGTGCCAGCAGGCCCGGAACTAGCCTCTCCTACAATGAGCAGTTCTTC. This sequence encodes CASRPGTSLSYNEQFF.

In DNA form, the CDR3 reads TGTGCCAGTAGTATTAGTATATCGAACACTGAAGCTTTCTTT. This gives the protein CASSISISNTEAFF. The V call is TRBV19, the J call TRBJ1-1; unclear D gene. The CDR3 runs 14 residues. V lost 3 bases and J 1 base, leaving 9 bases between the germline ends. From germline, CDR1 is LNHDA and CDR2 SQIVND (reference sequence).

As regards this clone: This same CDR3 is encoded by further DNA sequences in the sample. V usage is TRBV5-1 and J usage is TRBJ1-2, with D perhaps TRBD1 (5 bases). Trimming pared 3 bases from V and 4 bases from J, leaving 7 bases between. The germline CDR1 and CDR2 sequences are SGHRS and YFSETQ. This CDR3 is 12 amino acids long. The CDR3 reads CASSYDSYGYTF. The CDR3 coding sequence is TGCGCCAGCAGCTATGACAGCTATGGCTACACCTTC.

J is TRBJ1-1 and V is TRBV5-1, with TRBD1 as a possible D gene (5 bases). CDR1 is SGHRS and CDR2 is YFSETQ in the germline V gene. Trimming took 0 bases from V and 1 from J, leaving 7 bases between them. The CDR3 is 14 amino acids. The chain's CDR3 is CASSLGTKNTEAFF. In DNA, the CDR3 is TGCGCCAGCAGCTTGGGGACAAAGAACACTGAAGCTTTCTTT.

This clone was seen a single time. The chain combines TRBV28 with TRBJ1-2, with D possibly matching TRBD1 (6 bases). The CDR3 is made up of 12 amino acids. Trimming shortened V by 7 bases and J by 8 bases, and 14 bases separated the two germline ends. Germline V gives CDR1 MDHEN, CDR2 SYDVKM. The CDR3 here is CASTPTGRGYTF. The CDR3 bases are TGTGCCAGCACCCCGACAGGCAGGGGCTACACCTTC.

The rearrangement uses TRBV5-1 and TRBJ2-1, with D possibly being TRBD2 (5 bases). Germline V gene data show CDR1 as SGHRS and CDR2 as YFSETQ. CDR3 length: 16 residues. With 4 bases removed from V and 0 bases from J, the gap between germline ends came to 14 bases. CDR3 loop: CASSTGTSTSYNEQFF. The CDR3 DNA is TGCGCCAGCAGCACCGGAACTAGTACCTCCTACAATGAGCAGTTCTTC.

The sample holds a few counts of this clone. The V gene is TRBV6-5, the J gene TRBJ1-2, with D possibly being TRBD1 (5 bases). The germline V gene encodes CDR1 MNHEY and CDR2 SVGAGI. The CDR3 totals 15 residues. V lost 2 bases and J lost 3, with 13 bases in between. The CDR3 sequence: CASSYRAGFYYGYTF. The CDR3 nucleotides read TGTGCCAGCAGTTACCGGGCAGGGTTTTACTATGGCTACACCTTC.

CDR3 residues: CASTSATEESEAFF. The CDR3 nucleotides are TGTGCCAGTACCTCTGCGACAGAAGAATCTGAAGCTTTCTTT. The chain has TRBV19 and TRBJ1-1; weak D call: TRBD1 (5 bases). V gave up 7 bases and J gave up 6 bases, with 18 bases separating them. This CDR3 comprises 14 residues. The germline CDR1 and CDR2 sequences are LNHDA and SQIVND (reference sequence).

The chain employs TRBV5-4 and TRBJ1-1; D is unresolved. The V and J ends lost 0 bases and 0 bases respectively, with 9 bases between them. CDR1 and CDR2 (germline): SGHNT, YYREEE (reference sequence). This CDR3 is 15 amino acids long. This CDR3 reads CASSLVPGMNTEAFF. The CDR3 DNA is TGTGCCAGCAGCTTGGTTCCGGGGATGAACACTGAAGCTTTCTTT.

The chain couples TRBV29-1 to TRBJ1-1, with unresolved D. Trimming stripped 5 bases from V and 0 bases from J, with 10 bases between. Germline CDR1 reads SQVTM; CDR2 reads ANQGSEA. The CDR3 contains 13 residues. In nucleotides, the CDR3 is TGCAGCGTTAGGGCTGGGATGAACACTGAAGCTTTCTTT. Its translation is CSVRAGMNTEAFF.

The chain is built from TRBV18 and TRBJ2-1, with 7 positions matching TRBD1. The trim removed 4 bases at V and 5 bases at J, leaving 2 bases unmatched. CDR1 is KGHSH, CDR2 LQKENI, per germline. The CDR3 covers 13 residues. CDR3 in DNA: TGTGCCAGCTCACAGACAGGGAACAATGAGCAGTTCTTC. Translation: CASSQTGNNEQFF.

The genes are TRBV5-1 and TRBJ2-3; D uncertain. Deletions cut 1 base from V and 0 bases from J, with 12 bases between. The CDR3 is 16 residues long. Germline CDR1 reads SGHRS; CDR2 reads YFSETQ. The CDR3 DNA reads TGCGCCAGCAGCTTGACCCACCGAGGAAGCACAGATACGCAGTATTTT. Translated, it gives CASSLTHRGSTDTQYF. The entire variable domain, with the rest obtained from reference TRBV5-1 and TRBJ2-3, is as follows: KAGVTQTPRYLIKTRGQQVTLSCSPISGHRSVSWYQQTPGQGLQFLFEYFSETQRNKGNFPGRFSGRQFSNSRSEMNVSTLELGDSALYLCASSLTHRGSTDTQYFGPGTRLTVL.

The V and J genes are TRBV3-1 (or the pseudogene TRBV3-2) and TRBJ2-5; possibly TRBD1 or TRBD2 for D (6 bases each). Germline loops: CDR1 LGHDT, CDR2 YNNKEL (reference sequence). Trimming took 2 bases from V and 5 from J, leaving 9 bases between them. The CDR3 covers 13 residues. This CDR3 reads CASSQRGVETQYF. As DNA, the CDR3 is TGTGCCAGCAGCCAAAGGGGGGTGGAGACCCAGTACTTC.

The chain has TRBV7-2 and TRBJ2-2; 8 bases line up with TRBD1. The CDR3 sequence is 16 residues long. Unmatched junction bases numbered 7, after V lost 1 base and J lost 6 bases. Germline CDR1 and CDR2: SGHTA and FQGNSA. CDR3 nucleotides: TGTGCCAGCAGCTTAGGTTTTCCAGGGGGCTCCGGGGAGCTGTTTTTT. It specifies CASSLGFPGGSGELFF.

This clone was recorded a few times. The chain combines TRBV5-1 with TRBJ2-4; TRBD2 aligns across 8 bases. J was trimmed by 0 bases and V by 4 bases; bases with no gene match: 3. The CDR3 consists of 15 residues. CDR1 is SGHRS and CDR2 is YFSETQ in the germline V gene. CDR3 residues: CASSPGLEAKNIQYF. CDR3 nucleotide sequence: TGCGCCAGCAGCCCGGGACTAGAAGCCAAAAACATTCAGTACTTC.

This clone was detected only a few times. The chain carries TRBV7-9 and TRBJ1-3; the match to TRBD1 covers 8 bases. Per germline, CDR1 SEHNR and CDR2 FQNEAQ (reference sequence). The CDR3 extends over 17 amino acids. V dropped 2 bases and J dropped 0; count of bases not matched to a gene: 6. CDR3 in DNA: TGTGCCAGCAGCTTACCCCGGGACAGGACCTCTGGAAACACCATATATTTT. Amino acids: CASSLPRDRTSGNTIYF.

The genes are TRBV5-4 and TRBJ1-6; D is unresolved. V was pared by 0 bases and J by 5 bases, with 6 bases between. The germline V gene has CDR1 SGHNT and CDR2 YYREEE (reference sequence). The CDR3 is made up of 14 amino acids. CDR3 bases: TGTGCCAGCAGCTTGGAAGGGAATAATTCACCCCTCCACTTT. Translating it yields CASSLEGNNSPLHF.

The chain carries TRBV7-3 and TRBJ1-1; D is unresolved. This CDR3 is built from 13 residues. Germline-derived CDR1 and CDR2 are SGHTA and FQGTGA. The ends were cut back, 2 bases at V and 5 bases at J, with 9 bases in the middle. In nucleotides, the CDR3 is TGTGCCAGCAGCTTATATCAGACGACTGAAGCTTTCTTT. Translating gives CASSLYQTTEAFF.

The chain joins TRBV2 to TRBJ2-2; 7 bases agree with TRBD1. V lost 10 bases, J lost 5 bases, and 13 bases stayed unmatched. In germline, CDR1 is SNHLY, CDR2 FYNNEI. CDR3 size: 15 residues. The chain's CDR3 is CATTGVPRGTGELFF. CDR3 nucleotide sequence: TGTGCCACCACAGGGGTCCCTCGTGGAACCGGGGAGCTGTTTTTT.